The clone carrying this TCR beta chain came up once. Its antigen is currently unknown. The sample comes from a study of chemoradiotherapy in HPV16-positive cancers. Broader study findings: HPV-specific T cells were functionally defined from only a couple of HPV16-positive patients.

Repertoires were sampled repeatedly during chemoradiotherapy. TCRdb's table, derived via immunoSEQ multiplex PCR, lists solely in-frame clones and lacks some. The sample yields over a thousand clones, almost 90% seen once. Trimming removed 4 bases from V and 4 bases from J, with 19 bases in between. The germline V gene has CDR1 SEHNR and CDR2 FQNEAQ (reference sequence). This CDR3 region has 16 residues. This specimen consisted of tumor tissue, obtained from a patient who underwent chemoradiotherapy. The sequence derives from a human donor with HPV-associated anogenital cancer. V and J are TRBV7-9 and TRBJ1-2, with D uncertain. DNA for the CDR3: TGTGCCAGCAGCTCCCCGTGGGGATTTTTGAGCTATGGCTACACCTTC. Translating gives CASSSPWGFLSYGYTF.